Sequencing of this T cell receptor beta chain was carried out in a study of blood T cells in healthy people across ages. Many counts were recorded for this clonotype. The antigen is unknown. The study, taken as a whole, reports: Getting older went along with TCR beta diversity per million T cells dropping roughly linearly.

A second PCR of roughly 6 to 12 cycles used a sample-barcoded 5' primer and a J-beta primer mix. A single record per CDR3 protein comes from TCRdb applying MiXCR to the 5' RACE reads. The data show about 600,000 distinct CDR3 sequences, 40% to 55% seen once. CDR1 and CDR2 from the germline V gene are MNHEY and SVGAGI. The V end lost 6 bases, the J end lost 4 bases, and 15 bases lay between the germline ends. The length of the CDR3 is 14 residues. The sequenced sample was blood. This sequence originates from a man of 80 years or more in good health. This chain joins TRBV6-5 and TRBJ1-1; perhaps TRBD1 as D (6 bases). As DNA, the CDR3 is TGTGCCAGCAGCCTGTTTGGAGGGGGCACTGAAGCTTTCTTT. Its translation: CASSLFGGGTEAFF.